A single sample is the source of the 27 T cell receptor beta chains below, sequenced in a study of ipilimumab plus nivolumab after autologous stem cell transplantation (dated by TCRdb to the early 2020s). The library was prepared using the immunoSEQ multiplex PCR assay. TCRdb's version of the immuneACCESS table is confined to in-frame rearrangements and falls short of the full clone set. An unresolved V gene accounts for under half of the shortfall where checked; the remainder is of unknown origin. For this sample there are roughly 20,000 clones; over 65% appear just once. The ten largest clones capture more than 15% of the sample. Specimen: PBMCs, collected in a trial of ipilimumab plus nivolumab as post-transplant consolidation. The receptors come from a male donor with diffuse large B-cell lymphoma.

V and J are TRBV11-1 and TRBJ2-7; 8 bases map to TRBD2. Germline V gives CDR1 SGHAT, CDR2 FQDESV (reference sequence). V was pared by 6 bases and J by 2 bases, with 12 bases of the junction left unmatched. CDR3 size: 16 residues. CDR3 region: CASSLFRAGGPYEQYF. The CDR3 bases are TGTGCCAGCAGTTTGTTTAGGGCGGGGGGCCCCTACGAGCAGTACTTC.

The chain combines TRBV11-3 with TRBJ2-2, with D hard to call. Germline CDR1 SGHNT, CDR2 YENEEA. The CDR3 runs 15 residues. Deletions cut 2 bases from V and 2 bases from J, with 9 bases between. The CDR3 sequence is CASSLKASNTGELFF. CDR3 nucleotide sequence: TGTGCCAGCAGCTTAAAGGCAAGCAACACCGGGGAGCTGTTTTTT.

V usage is TRBV27 and J usage is TRBJ2-7, with D possibly matching TRBD1 (6 bases). CDR3 length equals 15 residues. The V gene's germline CDR1 is MNHEY and CDR2 SMNVEV (reference sequence). Trimming removed 2 bases at V and 6 bases at J, with 17 bases between. The CDR3 region has the DNA TGTGCCAGCAGTTTAAGTGGGACAACAGCTCGCGAGCAGTACTTC. Translation gives CASSLSGTTAREQYF.

The CDR3: CSVGGVGTGNEKLFF. CDR3 sequence (DNA): TGCAGCGTTGGGGGGGTCGGGACAGGGAATGAAAAACTGTTTTTT. The chain has TRBV29-1 and TRBJ1-4; 9 bases match TRBD1. V lost 4 bases and J lost 5; bases outside the gene matches: 8. The CDR3 length is 15 residues. Germline V gives CDR1 SQVTM, CDR2 ANQGSEA.

The V and J genes are TRBV4-1 and TRBJ2-1; 13 bases are a match to TRBD2. Trimming at V came to 2 bases and at J to 2 bases, leaving 3 bases not matched to a gene. Looked up from germline, CDR1 is MGHRA and CDR2 is YSYEKL. The length of the CDR3 is 17 residues. The CDR3 spells CASSQRTSGGPYNEQFF. In DNA form, the CDR3 reads TGCGCCAGCAGCCAACGGACTAGCGGGGGCCCCTACAATGAGCAGTTCTTC.

This sequence joins TRBV19 and TRBJ2-3, with D unclear. CDR3 length equals 11 residues. CDR1 LNHDA and CDR2 SQIVND come from the germline V gene (reference sequence). Trimming left V 6 bases short and J 5 bases short, with 6 bases between. The DNA for the CDR3 is TGTGCCAGTAGGGGTGGAGATACGCAGTATTTT. It specifies CASRGGDTQYF.

V is TRBV27 and J is TRBJ2-2; 7 positions agree with TRBD1. Germline-derived CDR1 and CDR2 are MNHEY and SMNVEV (reference sequence). The junction had 8 bases not matched to a gene; V was cut back by 3 bases and J by 4 bases. The CDR3 contains 16 residues. CDR3: CASSFSGTASTGELFF. The CDR3 bases are TGTGCCAGCAGTTTTTCCGGGACAGCGAGCACCGGGGAGCTGTTTTTT.

This clone was recorded a few times. The chain recombines TRBV5-4 with TRBJ2-4; D is uncertain. The germline V and J ends were trimmed by 1 base and 1 base, with 15 bases remaining between them. CDR1 is SGHNT, CDR2 YYREEE, per germline (reference sequence). The CDR3 is 17 residues long. In nucleotides, the CDR3 is TGTGCCAGCAGCTTGTCAGAGTTGGGGTTGGCCAAAAACATTCAGTACTTC. Protein: CASSLSELGLAKNIQYF.

The chain is built from TRBV5-4 and TRBJ1-2; a weak D match, TRBD1 (6 bases). The CDR3 is 16 residues long. The V and J ends lost 2 bases and 5 bases respectively, with 19 bases between them. Germline V gene lookup returns CDR1 SGHNT and CDR2 YYREEE (reference sequence). This chain's CDR3 is CASSFYSPHRAYGYTF. As DNA, the CDR3 is TGTGCCAGCAGCTTTTACAGTCCCCACAGGGCTTATGGCTACACCTTC.

This clone turned up a few times. The genes are TRBV29-1 and TRBJ1-2; D gene uncertain. Trimming shortened V by 4 bases and J by 0 bases, and 6 bases separated the two germline ends. Germline V gene lookup returns CDR1 SQVTM and CDR2 ANQGSEA. The CDR3 is made up of 12 amino acids. The CDR3 loop reads CSVGAANYGYTF. CDR3 DNA: TGCAGCGTTGGGGCAGCTAACTATGGCTACACCTTC.

The V gene is TRBV9, the J gene TRBJ1-1; D uncertain. The CDR3 covers 16 residues. With 0 bases removed from V and 1 base from J, the gap between germline ends came to 13 bases. Germline CDR1 SGDLS, CDR2 YYNGEE. The CDR3 nucleotides are TGTGCCAGCAGCGTAGAGCAGCCTGACCCGAACACTGAAGCTTTCTTT. This gives the protein CASSVEQPDPNTEAFF.

The rearrangement joins TRBV6-5 to TRBJ1-1; D may be TRBD1 (5 bases). The CDR3 totals 14 residues. CDR1 is MNHEY, CDR2 SVGAGI, per germline. V was cut by 6 bases and J by 3 bases, with 14 bases left in between. The CDR3 DNA reads as TGTGCCAGCAGCGCCGGGACTTCTCACACTGAAGCTTTCTTT. Its translation is CASSAGTSHTEAFF.

Regarding this clone: Mismatch with germline at one junction end may stem from a read error. The chain couples TRBV7-7 to TRBJ1-2, with D uncertain. CDR3 size: 16 residues. The germline gives CDR1 SSHAT, CDR2 FNYEAQ (reference sequence). CDR3 in amino acids: CASTFRWRNVNYGYTF. CDR3 bases: TGTGCTAGCACCTTCAGGTGGCGTAACGTTAACTATGGCTACACCTTC. The full variable domain, its missing parts supplied by reference TRBV7-7 and TRBJ1-2, is GAGVSQSPRYKVTKRGQDVTLRCDPISSHATLYWYQQALGQGPEFLTYFNYEAQPDKSGLPSDRFSAERPEGSISTLTIQRTEQRDSAMYRCASTFRWRNVNYGYTFGSGTRLTVV.

The chain recombines TRBV9 with TRBJ2-1; D gene unclear. The CDR3 contains 13 residues. CDR1 is SGDLS and CDR2 is YYNGEE in the germline V gene. The V gene lost 4 bases and the J gene lost 5 bases, with 10 bases spanning the gap. The CDR3 loop reads CASSRSSNNEQFF. The CDR3 DNA reads TGTGCCAGCAGCCGGTCGAGTAACAATGAGCAGTTCTTC.

This clone turned up a few times. The genes are TRBV28 and TRBJ1-6, with no clear D. V was trimmed by 6 bases and J by 8 bases, leaving 14 bases between them. Germline CDR1 and CDR2: MDHEN and SYDVKM. The CDR3 has 14 amino acids. CDR3 protein: CASRADWAYSPLHF. The CDR3 DNA reads as TGTGCCAGCAGGGCGGACTGGGCATATTCACCCCTCCACTTT.

Only a few counts were recorded for this clone. The chain combines TRBV13 with TRBJ2-1; D is perhaps TRBD2 (6 bases). V was trimmed by 5 bases and J by 7 bases, leaving 15 bases between them. Looked up from germline, CDR1 is PRHDT and CDR2 is FYEKMQ (reference sequence). The length of the CDR3 is 14 residues. The CDR3: CASSTRDSENEQFF. CDR3 coding DNA: TGTGCCAGCAGCACTCGGGACTCGGAGAATGAGCAGTTCTTC.

The chain has TRBV18 and TRBJ2-7; 9 nucleotides align to TRBD1. Losses at the gene ends were 4 bases for V and 4 bases for J; bases not matched to a gene: 8. The CDR3 has 15 amino acids. Germline lookup yields CDR1 KGHSH and CDR2 LQKENI. The CDR3 here is CASSLGGTGIYEQYF. CDR3 nucleotides: TGTGCCAGCTCACTAGGTGGGACAGGGATTTACGAGCAGTACTTC.

The table lists this clone with a few counts. The genes are TRBV5-1 and TRBJ2-2; 8 bases fit TRBD2. Germline V gene lookup returns CDR1 SGHRS and CDR2 YFSETQ. The CDR3 consists of 16 residues. V lost 0 bases and J lost 6; bases outside the gene matches: 7. The DNA of the CDR3 is TGCGCCAGCAGCTTGGCCGCGGGGGGATTATCCGGGGAGCTGTTTTTT. This codes for CASSLAAGGLSGELFF. The full variable domain, with the rest looked up from reference TRBV5-1 and TRBJ2-2, is KAGVTQTPRYLIKTRGQQVTLSCSPISGHRSVSWYQQTPGQGLQFLFEYFSETQRNKGNFPGRFSGRQFSNSRSEMNVSTLELGDSALYLCASSLAAGGLSGELFFGEGSRLTVL.

The rearrangement joins TRBV7-2 to TRBJ2-3; 7 nucleotides agree with TRBD1. Trimming at V came to 0 bases and at J to 0 bases, leaving 0 bases not matched to a gene. The CDR3 length is 15 residues. Germline V lookup: CDR1 SGHTA, CDR2 FQGNSA. CDR3 sequence: CASSLAGQSTDTQYF. CDR3 nucleotides: TGTGCCAGCAGCTTAGCGGGACAGAGCACAGATACGCAGTATTTT.

V usage is TRBV5-4 and J usage is TRBJ2-7, with unresolved D. V lost 0 bases and J 2 bases, leaving 6 bases between the germline ends. CDR3 length: 13 amino acids. Germline CDR1 and CDR2: SGHNT and YYREEE (reference sequence). The CDR3 DNA sequence: TGTGCCAGCAGCTTGGACACCACCTACGAGCAGTACTTC. The encoded protein is CASSLDTTYEQYF.

The chain joins TRBV5-4 to TRBJ2-1, with 10 bases fitting TRBD1. This CDR3 spans 15 amino acids. CDR1 SGHNT and CDR2 YYREEE come from the germline V gene (reference sequence). J gave up 4 bases and V 1 base, and 2 bases lay outside the gene matches. CDR3 region: CASSLLDRGYNEQFF. CDR3 coding DNA: TGTGCCAGCAGCTTGTTGGACAGGGGGTACAATGAGCAGTTCTTC.

This chain joins TRBV11-2 and TRBJ2-3; TRBD1 matches 8 bases. This CDR3 contains 15 residues. Germline loops: CDR1 SGHAT, CDR2 FQNNGV. V lost 6 bases to trimming and J lost 4 bases; unmatched junction nucleotides: 9. In DNA form, the CDR3 reads TGTGCCAGCAGTCTGTCAGGGGGCGGCGCAGATACGCAGTATTTT. Protein: CASSLSGGGADTQYF.

This rearrangement joins TRBV19 to TRBJ1-5; the D is unclear. The V gene's germline CDR1 is LNHDA and CDR2 SQIVND (reference sequence). Trimming pared 0 bases from V and 1 base from J, leaving 16 bases between. The CDR3 loop spans 18 amino acids. CDR3 sequence (DNA): TGTGCCAGTAGTATAGATCTCCCCGGCAGTGCGAGCAATCAGCCCCAGCATTTT. This codes for CASSIDLPGSASNQPQHF.

This clone is categorized as medium-sized. J is TRBJ1-3 and V is TRBV19, with D perhaps TRBD1 (5 bases). V was cut by 3 bases and J by 0 bases, with 9 bases left in between. This CDR3 is 15 amino acids long. Germline lookup yields CDR1 LNHDA and CDR2 SQIVND (reference sequence). The CDR3 nucleotides are TGTGCCAGTAGTATTGGTGGGGGCTCTGGAAACACCATATATTTT. It translates to CASSIGGGSGNTIYF.

The CDR3 DNA reads TGTGCCAGCACGGACAGTACGGAGCAGTTCTTC. Its translation: CASTDSTEQFF. The chain is built from TRBV11-1 and TRBJ2-1, with D possibly matching TRBD1 (6 bases). Germline CDR1 is SGHAT and CDR2 is FQDESV (reference sequence). V was cut by 7 bases and J by 10 bases, with 11 bases left in between. The CDR3 is made up of 11 amino acids.

The V call is TRBV7-6, the J call TRBJ2-2; D not resolved. The CDR3 is made up of 15 amino acids. V gave up 3 bases and J gave up 2 bases, with 10 bases separating them. Germline V gene data show CDR1 as SGHVS and CDR2 as FNYEAQ. The DNA for the CDR3 is TGTGCCAGCAGCTTTCCGGGCCTAAACACCGGGGAGCTGTTTTTT. It yields the protein CASSFPGLNTGELFF.

The chain links TRBV7-6 to TRBJ1-5, with D maybe TRBD1 (6 bases). This CDR3 is built from 15 residues. Germline V lookup: CDR1 SGHVS, CDR2 FNYEAQ. The germline V and J ends were trimmed by 5 bases and 3 bases, with 14 bases remaining between them. The CDR3 loop is CASSKLQGVNQPQHF. The CDR3 region has the DNA TGTGCCAGCAGCAAATTACAGGGTGTCAATCAGCCCCAGCATTTT.